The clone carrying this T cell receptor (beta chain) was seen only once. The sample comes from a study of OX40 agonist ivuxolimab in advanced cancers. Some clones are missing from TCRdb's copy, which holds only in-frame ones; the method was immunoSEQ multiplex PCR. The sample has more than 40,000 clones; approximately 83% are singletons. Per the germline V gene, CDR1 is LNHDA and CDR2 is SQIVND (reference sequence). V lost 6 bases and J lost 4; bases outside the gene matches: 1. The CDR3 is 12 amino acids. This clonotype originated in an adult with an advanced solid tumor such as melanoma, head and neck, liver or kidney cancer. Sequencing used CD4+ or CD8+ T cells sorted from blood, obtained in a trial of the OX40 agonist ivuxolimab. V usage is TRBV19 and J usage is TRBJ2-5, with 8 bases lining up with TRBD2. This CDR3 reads CASRLAGETQYF. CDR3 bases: TGTGCCAGTAGGCTAGCGGGAGAGACCCAGTACTTC.